The 30 T cell receptor beta chains listed next were all sequenced from one sample in a study of persistence of HIV-infected CD4 T cells. The immunoSEQ assay was version 4, run in survey mode. Libraries were prepared by immunoSEQ multiplex PCR; TCRdb keeps only in-frame clonotypes and omits some of them. The sample records thousands of clones, about four fifths being singletons. These TCRs are of unknown antigen specificity. The stimulus was an HIV-1 Gag 15-mer peptide pool, 0.85 to 1 ug/peptide/mL. Sorting of responding CD4+ T cells relied on upregulated CD40 ligand together with CD69. The specimen comprised CD4+ T cells sorted from PBMCs after roughly 18-hour stimulation, sampled from a patient who received antiretroviral therapy. These receptors were taken from an adult woman with HIV who was CMV-seropositive.

The chain uses TRBV11-3 and TRBJ1-6; D is ambiguous. Germline CDR1 reads SGHNT; CDR2 reads YENEEA. The V and J ends lost 5 bases and 11 bases respectively, with 13 bases between them. CDR3 length: 13 residues. CDR3 bases: TGTGCCAGCAGCGGTAGGGAAATAACACCCCTCCACTTT. Encoded protein: CASSGREITPLHF.

The rearrangement joins TRBV2 to TRBJ2-3; D gene unclear. The CDR3 contains 11 residues. CDR1 and CDR2 (germline): SNHLY, FYNNEI. Trimming pared 6 bases from V and 1 base from J, leaving 2 bases between. CDR3 region: CASRRTDTQYF. For the CDR3, the DNA is TGTGCCAGCAGGCGCACAGATACGCAGTATTTT.

V usage is TRBV5-4 and J usage is TRBJ2-1, with 12 bases identical to TRBD2. Trimming at V came to 4 bases and at J to 5 bases, leaving 7 bases not matched to a gene. Germline lookup yields CDR1 SGHNT and CDR2 YYREEE (reference sequence). The CDR3 runs 16 residues. CDR3 protein: CASSAGLAGRNNEQFF. In DNA, the CDR3 is TGTGCCAGCAGCGCCGGACTAGCGGGGAGAAACAATGAGCAGTTCTTC.

The J gene is TRBJ1-4, the V gene TRBV27; D perhaps matches TRBD1 (5 bases). CDR3 size: 13 residues. Trimming left V 8 bases short and J 6 bases short, with 13 bases between. The germline gives CDR1 MNHEY, CDR2 SMNVEV (reference sequence). The CDR3 DNA reads TGTGCCAGCCGGGACTTCGGCTATGAAAAACTGTTTTTT. Its translation is CASRDFGYEKLFF.

The V and J genes are TRBV6-2 or TRBV6-3 and TRBJ1-5, with 10 bases lining up with TRBD1. CDR1 and CDR2 (germline): MNHEY, SVGEGT. The CDR3 contains 15 residues. The J segment lost 3 bases and the V segment lost 6 bases, leaving 5 bases of the junction unmatched. In DNA form, the CDR3 reads TGTGCCAGCAGCCGACAGGGGGCTAACAATCAGCCCCAGCATTTT. Protein sequence: CASSRQGANNQPQHF.

The DNA for the CDR3 is TGTGCCAGCACCGTACCTAGCGGGAGTTCCTACGAGCAGTACTTC. Residues: CASTVPSGSSYEQYF. This chain joins TRBV28 and TRBJ2-7; 10 bases match TRBD2. Germline CDR1 reads MDHEN; CDR2 reads SYDVKM. The CDR3 length is 15 residues. The J segment lost 1 base and the V segment lost 7 bases, leaving 7 bases of the junction unmatched.

The V and J genes are TRBV15 and TRBJ2-4; tentatively, D is TRBD2 (6 bases). The CDR3 extends over 15 amino acids. The V gene lost 1 base and the J gene lost 0 bases, with 7 bases spanning the gap. CDR1 is LNHNV, CDR2 YYDKDF, per germline (reference sequence). The CDR3 reads CATSRVGLAKNIQYF. CDR3 bases: TGTGCCACCAGCAGAGTGGGACTAGCCAAAAACATTCAGTACTTC.

V gene TRBV5-1 combines with J gene TRBJ2-1, with 9 bases aligning to TRBD1. The junction had 10 bases not matched to a gene; V was cut back by 3 bases and J by 9 bases. Germline CDR1 SGHRS, CDR2 YFSETQ. This CDR3 spans 15 amino acids. Written as DNA, the CDR3 is TGCGCCAGCAGCTCCGGGACAGGGTTGTTGGGTGAGCAGTTCTTC. This codes for CASSSGTGLLGEQFF. The full variable domain, its missing parts supplied by reference TRBV5-1 and TRBJ2-1, is KAGVTQTPRYLIKTRGQQVTLSCSPISGHRSVSWYQQTPGQGLQFLFEYFSETQRNKGNFPGRFSGRQFSNSRSEMNVSTLELGDSALYLCASSSGTGLLGEQFFGPGTRLTVL.

This clone was seen only once. The chain is built from TRBV6-5 and TRBJ2-1, with no clear D. This CDR3 has 13 residues. Germline V CDR1 and CDR2: MNHEY, SVGAGI. Trimming took off 3 bases at V and 6 bases at J, with 9 bases between the two ends. The CDR3 reads CASSYLGFNEQFF. The CDR3 bases are TGTGCCAGCAGTTATTTGGGATTCAATGAGCAGTTCTTC.

This sequence joins TRBV24-1 and TRBJ2-1; 7 bases are shared with TRBD1. V shed 9 bases and J 7 bases; nucleotides not matched to a gene: 14. Germline lookup yields CDR1 KGHDR and CDR2 SFDVKD. CDR3 length: 15 amino acids. Written as DNA, the CDR3 is TGTGCCACCCAGCGACAGGGTGAGGGTCGGAATGAGCAGTTCTTC. Encoded protein: CATQRQGEGRNEQFF.

V gene TRBV6-5 combines with J gene TRBJ1-1, with D possibly being TRBD1 (5 bases). CDR1 is MNHEY and CDR2 is SVGAGI in the germline V gene. V lost 3 bases and J 0 bases, leaving 14 bases between the germline ends. The CDR3 sequence is 16 residues long. The CDR3 protein is CASSYKGSPMNTEAFF. For the CDR3, the DNA is TGTGCCAGCAGTTATAAGGGGAGCCCTATGAACACTGAAGCTTTCTTT.

The chain joins TRBV27 to TRBJ1-2; tentatively, D is TRBD1 (5 bases). Trimming removed 7 bases from V and 3 bases from J, with 12 bases in between. This CDR3 is built from 13 residues. The germline V gene has CDR1 MNHEY and CDR2 SMNVEV (reference sequence). The CDR3 coding sequence is TGTGCCAGCAAGGGGATAGTTGACTATGGCTACACCTTC. It translates to CASKGIVDYGYTF.

This chain joins TRBV27 and TRBJ2-7; D possibly corresponds to TRBD1 (6 bases). The CDR3 totals 14 residues. Germline loops: CDR1 MNHEY, CDR2 SMNVEV (reference sequence). V shed 5 bases and J shed 4 bases, with 15 bases lying between them. The CDR3 DNA follows: TGTGCCAGCAGTCCCCGGACAGCTGCGTACGAGCAGTACTTC. Protein sequence: CASSPRTAAYEQYF.

This chain joins TRBV28 and TRBJ1-2; D is uncertain. The germline gives CDR1 MDHEN, CDR2 SYDVKM. CDR3 size: 12 residues. V lost 6 bases and J 4 bases, leaving 9 bases between the germline ends. CDR3 in amino acids: CASRSAVYGYTF. The CDR3 DNA reads TGTGCCAGCAGATCTGCGGTCTATGGCTACACCTTC.

The J gene is TRBJ1-1, the V gene TRBV15, with D perhaps matching TRBD1 (6 bases). V was trimmed by 7 bases and J by 0 bases, leaving 21 bases between them. This CDR3 is 17 amino acids long. In germline, CDR1 is LNHNV, CDR2 YYDKDF (reference sequence). CDR3 DNA: TGTGCCACCACTACCGGGTGGGGGGCTCAGGTGAACACTGAAGCTTTCTTT. Its translation is CATTTGWGAQVNTEAFF.

The chain carries TRBV2 and TRBJ1-2; D unclear. Germline V CDR1 and CDR2: SNHLY, FYNNEI. This CDR3 has 14 residues. Deletions cut 4 bases from V and 6 bases from J, with 15 bases between. CDR3: CASSVGSRGNGYTF. DNA of the CDR3: TGTGCCAGCAGTGTTGGGTCGAGAGGTAATGGCTACACCTTC. Variable domain in full (rest from reference TRBV2 and TRBJ1-2): EPEVTQTPSHQVTQMGQEVILRCVPISNHLYFYWYRQILGQKVEFLVSFYNNEISEKSEIFDDQFSVERPDGSNFTLKIRSTKLEDSAMYFCASSVGSRGNGYTFGSGTRLTVV.

This chain links TRBV5-4 with TRBJ1-2, with 10 nucleotides matching TRBD1. Trimming cost V 4 bases and J 7 bases; bases outside gene matches: 7. The length of the CDR3 is 14 residues. Germline V lookup: CDR1 SGHNT, CDR2 YYREEE (reference sequence). For the CDR3, the DNA is TGTGCCAGCAGCCTGGGACAGGGGAGATTTGGCTACACCTTC. Protein sequence: CASSLGQGRFGYTF.

V is TRBV6-5 and J is TRBJ2-7, with 8 bases aligning to TRBD2. The CDR3 contains 15 residues. V gave up 6 bases and J gave up 4 bases; unmatched junction bases: 11. Per the germline V gene, CDR1 is MNHEY and CDR2 is SVGAGI. Here the CDR3 reads CASSSGGIGQYEQYF. CDR3 nucleotides: TGTGCCAGCAGCAGCGGGGGAATTGGGCAATACGAGCAGTACTTC.

This chain uses TRBV19 with TRBJ1-5; D gene uncertain. V lost 3 bases to trimming and J lost 0 bases, with 9 bases between them. Looked up from germline, CDR1 is LNHDA and CDR2 is SQIVND (reference sequence). The CDR3 sequence is 15 residues long. The DNA for the CDR3 is TGTGCCAGTAGTATCTCCTCTTATAGCAATCAGCCCCAGCATTTT. Translating it yields CASSISSYSNQPQHF.

V and J are TRBV28 and TRBJ1-3, with D possibly matching TRBD1 (5 bases). The germline CDR1 and CDR2 sequences are MDHEN and SYDVKM. CDR3 length: 13 amino acids. The V gene lost 7 bases and the J gene lost 4 bases, with 11 bases spanning the gap. CDR3 DNA sequence: TGTGCCAGCAACCCTGGGGGGGGAAACACCATATATTTT. This gives the protein CASNPGGGNTIYF.

The V gene is TRBV7-3, the J gene TRBJ2-6; TRBD1 is a possible D gene (6 bases). From germline, CDR1 is SGHTA and CDR2 FQGTGA. Trimming removed 6 bases from V and 5 bases from J, with 14 bases in between. The CDR3 is made up of 15 amino acids. CDR3 in amino acids: CASSPQGSRANVLTF. The DNA of the CDR3 is TGTGCCAGCAGTCCTCAGGGGTCTAGGGCCAACGTCCTGACTTTC.

The chain has TRBV11-3 and TRBJ1-6; D ambiguous. V lost 2 bases and J lost 7, with 9 bases in between. Germline values: CDR1 SGHNT, CDR2 YENEEA. The CDR3 runs 14 residues. The CDR3 loop is CASSLNGLNSPLHF. The CDR3 DNA is TGTGCCAGCAGCTTAAACGGATTGAATTCACCCCTCCACTTT.

The gene calls are TRBV7-8 and TRBJ2-7, with D maybe TRBD2 (5 bases). Trimming took 5 bases from V and 1 from J, leaving 9 bases between them. Germline V gives CDR1 SGHVS, CDR2 FQNEAQ. The CDR3 runs 13 residues. CDR3 in amino acids: CASSHGLSYEQYF. For the CDR3, the DNA is TGTGCCAGCAGCCACGGACTTTCCTACGAGCAGTACTTC.

The rearrangement joins TRBV3-1 (or the pseudogene TRBV3-2) to TRBJ1-2; D is unresolved. From germline, CDR1 is LGHDT and CDR2 YNNKEL (reference sequence). This CDR3 is built from 13 residues. Trimming left V 0 bases short and J 5 bases short, with 7 bases between. The CDR3 reads CASSQETVYGYTF. DNA for the CDR3: TGTGCCAGCAGCCAAGAGACGGTATATGGCTACACCTTC.

The genes are TRBV19 and TRBJ1-1; tentatively, D is TRBD1 (6 bases). Between the trimmed V and J ends, which lost 7 bases and 4 bases, there was a span of 10 bases. Germline values: CDR1 LNHDA, CDR2 SQIVND (reference sequence). This CDR3 is built from 12 residues. CDR3 bases: TGTGCCAGTATAGGACAGATCACTGAAGCTTTCTTT. Translated, it gives CASIGQITEAFF.

The chain uses TRBV5-6 and TRBJ1-5; the D is unclear. Per germline, CDR1 SGHDT and CDR2 YYEEEE. This CDR3 is built from 15 residues. Trimming stripped 2 bases from V and 0 bases from J, with 9 bases between. The CDR3 is CASSFYGYSNQPQHF. The CDR3 DNA sequence: TGTGCCAGCAGCTTTTACGGCTATAGCAATCAGCCCCAGCATTTT. The variable domain in full, with the rest retrieved from reference TRBV5-6 and TRBJ1-5, is DAGVTQSPTHLIKTRGQQVTLRCSPKSGHDTVSWYQQALGQGPQFIFQYYEEEERQRGNFPDRFSGHQFPNYSSELNVNALLLGDSALYLCASSFYGYSNQPQHFGDGTRLSIL.

The rearrangement links TRBV2 to TRBJ1-5, with a tentative D call TRBD1 (5 bases). This CDR3 comprises 15 residues. The germline V and J ends were trimmed by 8 bases and 0 bases, with 14 bases remaining between them. Germline values: CDR1 SNHLY, CDR2 FYNNEI. The CDR3 region is CASVGDVGSNQPQHF. DNA for the CDR3: TGTGCCAGCGTTGGGGACGTCGGTAGCAATCAGCCCCAGCATTTT.

The rearrangement joins TRBV19 to TRBJ1-5; 7 bases match TRBD1. The V segment lost 2 bases and the J segment 0 bases; nucleotides outside the gene matches: 7. CDR1 and CDR2 from the germline V gene are LNHDA and SQIVND (reference sequence). This CDR3 region has 17 residues. DNA for the CDR3: TGTGCCAGTAGTATATCCCAGGACAGGTATAGCAATCAGCCCCAGCATTTT. It is translated as CASSISQDRYSNQPQHF.

This clone was observed a few times. The CDR3 sequence: CASSSTVNTEAFF. CDR3 sequence (DNA): TGTGCCAGTAGTTCGACAGTGAACACTGAAGCTTTCTTT. This sequence joins TRBV19 and TRBJ1-1; D perhaps matches TRBD1 (5 bases). The CDR3 spans 13 residues. With 5 bases removed from V and 0 bases from J, the gap between germline ends came to 7 bases. The V gene's germline CDR1 is LNHDA and CDR2 SQIVND (reference sequence).

This chain uses TRBV10-3 with TRBJ1-2; D perhaps matches TRBD1 (5 bases). Deletions cut 3 bases from V and 2 bases from J, with 13 bases between. The germline V gene encodes CDR1 ENHRY and CDR2 SYGVKD. The CDR3 totals 15 residues. As DNA, the CDR3 is TGTGCCATCAGTGATTCTGGGAAGGGGAACTATGGCTACACCTTC. It codes for CAISDSGKGNYGYTF.